The clone carrying this T cell receptor (beta chain) appeared many times. Antigen unknown. V lost 3 bases and J 0 bases, leaving 3 bases between the germline ends. This CDR3 is 13 amino acids long. Whole-blood samples were 2.5 to 3 ml of peripheral blood from healthy adult volunteers. This specimen comes from a study of naive and memory T cell subsets. For blood and skin samples, reverse transcription used TCR alpha and beta constant primers. The SP2 primer and nested alpha and beta constant region primers amplified ligated cDNA in four rounds. TCRdb processed the 5' RACE reads anew with MiXCR; each CDR3 protein has one entry. The sample has over 25,000 distinct CDR3 sequences, roughly 25% seen once; the top ten hold approximately 1.8%. The study's findings and limits: This RNA-based method may be sensitive to activation-related transcript changes.

The receptor comes from a female donor in good health. The genes are TRBV12-3 or TRBV12-4 and TRBJ2-4; D is unresolved. CDR3 sequence reads: CASSFIAKNIQYF. CDR3 sequence (DNA): TGTGCCAGCAGTTTTATAGCCAAAAACATTCAGTACTTC.